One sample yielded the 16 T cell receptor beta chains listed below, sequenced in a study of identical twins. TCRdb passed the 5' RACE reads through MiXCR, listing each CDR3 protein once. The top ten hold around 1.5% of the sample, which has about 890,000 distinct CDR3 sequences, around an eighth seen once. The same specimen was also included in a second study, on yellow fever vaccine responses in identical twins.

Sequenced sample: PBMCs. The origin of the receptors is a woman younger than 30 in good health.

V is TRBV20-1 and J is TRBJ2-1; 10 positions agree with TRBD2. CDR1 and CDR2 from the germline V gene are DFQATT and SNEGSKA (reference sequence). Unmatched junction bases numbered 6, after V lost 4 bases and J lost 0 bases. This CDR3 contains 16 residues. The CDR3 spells CSATPLAGSSYNEQFF. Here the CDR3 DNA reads TGCAGTGCTACCCCACTAGCGGGAAGCTCCTACAATGAGCAGTTCTTC.

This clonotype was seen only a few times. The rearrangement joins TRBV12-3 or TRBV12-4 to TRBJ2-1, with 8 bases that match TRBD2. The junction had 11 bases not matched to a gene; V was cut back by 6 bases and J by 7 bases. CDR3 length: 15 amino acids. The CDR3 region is CASSSLSGTRNEQFF. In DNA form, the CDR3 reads TGTGCCAGCAGCTCGCTTAGCGGGACACGGAATGAGCAGTTCTTC.

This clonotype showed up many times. As DNA, the CDR3 is TGCGCCAGCAGCTTGGGGGCAGCCTACGAGCAGTACTTC. The encoded protein is CASSLGAAYEQYF. The chain joins TRBV5-1 to TRBJ2-7; D gene uncertain. CDR3 length equals 13 residues. V lost 0 bases and J 2 bases, leaving 6 bases between the germline ends. Germline V gene data show CDR1 as SGHRS and CDR2 as YFSETQ. Drawing the rest from reference TRBV5-1 and TRBJ2-7, the complete variable domain is KAGVTQTPRYLIKTRGQQVTLSCSPISGHRSVSWYQQTPGQGLQFLFEYFSETQRNKGNFPGRFSGRQFSNSRSEMNVSTLELGDSALYLCASSLGAAYEQYFGPGTRLTVT.

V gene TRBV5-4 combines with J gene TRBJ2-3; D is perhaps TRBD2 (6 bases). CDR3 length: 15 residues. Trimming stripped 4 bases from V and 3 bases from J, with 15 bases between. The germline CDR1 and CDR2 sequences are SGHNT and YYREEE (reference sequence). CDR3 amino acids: CASSSGPQSTDTQYF. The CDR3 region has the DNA TGTGCCAGCAGCAGCGGGCCCCAATCGACAGATACGCAGTATTTT.

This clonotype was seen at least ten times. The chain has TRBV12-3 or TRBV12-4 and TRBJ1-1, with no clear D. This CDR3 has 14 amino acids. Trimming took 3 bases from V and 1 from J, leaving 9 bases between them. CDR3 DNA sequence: TGTGCCAGCAGTTTCGGCAGCGAGAACACTGAAGCTTTCTTT. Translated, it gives CASSFGSENTEAFF.

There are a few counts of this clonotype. CDR3 nucleotide sequence: TGTGCCAGTAGTTCTACGACAGGGCGTTCAGGAAACATTCAGTACTTC. It is translated as CASSSTTGRSGNIQYF. This chain uses TRBV19 with TRBJ2-4; 7 nucleotides agree with TRBD1. The CDR3 extends over 16 amino acids. Germline V gene data show CDR1 as LNHDA and CDR2 as SQIVND (reference sequence). With 5 bases clipped from V and 6 bases from J, the junction kept 13 bases outside the gene matches.

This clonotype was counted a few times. CDR3 sequence: CSARGRGRDTQYF. In DNA form, the CDR3 reads TGCAGTGCTAGAGGCAGGGGACGAGATACGCAGTATTTT. The V call is TRBV20-1, the J call TRBJ2-3; maybe TRBD1 (6 bases). The CDR3 covers 13 residues. Germline V gene data show CDR1 as DFQATT and CDR2 as SNEGSKA (reference sequence). With 1 base removed from V and 5 bases from J, the gap between germline ends came to 10 bases.

The CDR3 loop is CASSSTPGTSVSYEQYF. DNA for the CDR3: TGCGCCAGCAGCAGCACCCCCGGGACTAGCGTGTCCTACGAGCAGTACTTC. This sequence joins TRBV5-1 and TRBJ2-7; TRBD2 agrees at 10 bases. The J segment lost 1 base and the V segment lost 4 bases, leaving 11 bases of the junction unmatched. The CDR3 loop spans 17 amino acids. Germline V gives CDR1 SGHRS, CDR2 YFSETQ. Complete variable domain (other parts from reference TRBV5-1 and TRBJ2-7): KAGVTQTPRYLIKTRGQQVTLSCSPISGHRSVSWYQQTPGQGLQFLFEYFSETQRNKGNFPGRFSGRQFSNSRSEMNVSTLELGDSALYLCASSSTPGTSVSYEQYFGPGTRLTVT.

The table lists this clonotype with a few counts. CDR3 residues: CASSPRQGQGGNYGYTF. CDR3 DNA sequence: TGTGCCAGCAGTCCGCGACAGGGACAGGGGGGTAACTATGGCTACACCTTC. The chain carries TRBV6-1 and TRBJ1-2; 11 bases are a match to TRBD1. The CDR3 totals 17 residues. In germline, CDR1 is MNHNS, CDR2 SASEGT. V lost 5 bases to trimming and J lost 1 base; unmatched junction nucleotides: 9.

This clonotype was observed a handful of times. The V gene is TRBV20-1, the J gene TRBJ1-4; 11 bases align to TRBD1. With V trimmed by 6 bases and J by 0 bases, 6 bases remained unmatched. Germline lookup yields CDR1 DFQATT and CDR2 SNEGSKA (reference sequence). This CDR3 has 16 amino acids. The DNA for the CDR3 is TGCAGTGCGGGCTGGACAGGGGGCGCAACTAATGAAAAACTGTTTTTT. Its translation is CSAGWTGGATNEKLFF.

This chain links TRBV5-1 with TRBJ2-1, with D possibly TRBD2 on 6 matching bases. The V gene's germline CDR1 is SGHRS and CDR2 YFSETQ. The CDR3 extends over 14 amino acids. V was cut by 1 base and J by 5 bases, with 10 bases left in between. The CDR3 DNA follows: TGCGCCAGCAGCTTGAATTGGGGGGACAATGAGCAGTTCTTC. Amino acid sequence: CASSLNWGDNEQFF.

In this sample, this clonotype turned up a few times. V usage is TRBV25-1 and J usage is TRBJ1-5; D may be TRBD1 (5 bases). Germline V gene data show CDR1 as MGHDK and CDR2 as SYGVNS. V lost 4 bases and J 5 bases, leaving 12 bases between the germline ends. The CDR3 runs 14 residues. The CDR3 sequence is CASSAAGTHQPQHF. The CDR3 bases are TGTGCCAGCAGTGCGGCGGGGACCCATCAGCCCCAGCATTTT. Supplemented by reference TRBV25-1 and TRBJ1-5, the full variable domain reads EADIYQTPRYLVIGTGKKITLECSQTMGHDKMYWYQQDPGMELHLIHYSYGVNSTEKGDLSSESTVSRIRTEHFPLTLESARPSHTSQYLCASSAAGTHQPQHFGDGTRLSIL.

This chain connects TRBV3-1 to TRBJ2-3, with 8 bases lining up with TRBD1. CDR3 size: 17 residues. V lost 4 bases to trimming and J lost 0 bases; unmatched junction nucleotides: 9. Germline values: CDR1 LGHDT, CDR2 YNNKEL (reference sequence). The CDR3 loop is CASSPRDRPPSTDTQYF. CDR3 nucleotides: TGTGCCAGCAGCCCCCGGGACAGGCCTCCTAGCACAGATACGCAGTATTTT.

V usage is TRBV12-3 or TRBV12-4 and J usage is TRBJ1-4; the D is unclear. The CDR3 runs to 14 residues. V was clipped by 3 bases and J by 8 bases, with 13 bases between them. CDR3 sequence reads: CASSLTSKEEKLFF. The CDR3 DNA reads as TGTGCCAGCAGTTTGACCAGTAAGGAAGAAAAACTGTTTTTT.

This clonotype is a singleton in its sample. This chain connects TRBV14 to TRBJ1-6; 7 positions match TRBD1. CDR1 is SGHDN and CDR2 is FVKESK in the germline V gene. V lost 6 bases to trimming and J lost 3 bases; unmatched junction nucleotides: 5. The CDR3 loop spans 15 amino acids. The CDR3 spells CASRGQELYNSPLHF. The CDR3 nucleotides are TGTGCCAGCAGAGGACAGGAGCTCTATAATTCACCCCTCCACTTT.

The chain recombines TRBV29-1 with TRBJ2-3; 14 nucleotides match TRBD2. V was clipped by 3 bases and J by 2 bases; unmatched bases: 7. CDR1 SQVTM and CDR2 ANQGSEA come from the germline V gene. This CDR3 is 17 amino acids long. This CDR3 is CSVEGLAGENYTDTQYF. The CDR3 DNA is TGCAGCGTTGAGGGACTAGCGGGGGAAAACTACACAGATACGCAGTATTTT.